This T cell receptor beta chain was captured in a study of blood T cells in healthy people across ages. Study information: Researchers report that template switching captured about one barcoded beta molecule per two T cells. Findings and caveats of the study: TCR beta diversity per million T cells fell roughly linearly with age.

Germline V lookup: CDR1 MNHEY, CDR2 SMNVEV (reference sequence). The V gene end was trimmed by 5 bases and the J gene end by 13 bases; junction bases not matched to a gene: 19. The CDR3 totals 16 residues. About this clonotype itself: The antigen remains unidentified.

No fewer than 7 million PBMCs went into each sample. The second PCR ran roughly 6 to 12 cycles with a sample-barcoded 5' primer and J-beta primers. Each TCR beta cDNA got a 12-nucleotide random molecular identifier. MiXCR, run by TCRdb on the 5' RACE reads, gives a single entry per CDR3 protein. Of more than 1 million distinct CDR3 sequences listed, under 55% are singletons. This chain joins TRBV27 and TRBJ2-1; 8 bases map to TRBD2. The source of this sequence is a woman aged 60-70 years in good health. The source material was blood. The CDR3 loop reads CASSTKIAGSTTHQFF. The CDR3 DNA sequence: TGTGCCAGCAGTACCAAGATAGCGGGATCCACAACACATCAGTTCTTC.